These 30 T cell receptor beta chains were all obtained from the same sample, sequenced in a study of T-cell reconstitution after alpha-beta-depleted transplantation in children (dated by TCRdb to about 2016). To prepare the library, PCR was applied. Sequencing took place on an Illumina HiSeq 2500. TCR libraries were prepared with molecular barcoding, using unique molecular identifiers to normalize TCRbeta repertoire quantification. The public sequencing data were trimmed at Q25 with fastp and processed into clonotypes with MiXCR by TCRdb, which kept only in-frame beta chains. Duplicate CDR3 protein sequences are folded into a single record with the most common DNA and genes. For this sample there are about half a million distinct CDR3 sequences; approximately 12% appear just once. Around 6.1% of the sample is in the top ten clones. The sample consisted of PBMCs from the stem cell graft donor, taken from the stem cell graft. The receptors were sampled from a human donor who donated a stem cell graft to a child with combined immunodeficiency.

The chain carries TRBV29-1 and TRBJ2-1, with TRBD2 matching 10 bases. This CDR3 contains 16 residues. Germline V CDR1 and CDR2: SQVTM, ANQGSEA. Trimming took 2 bases from V and 4 from J; bases not matched to a gene: 8. CDR3 protein: CSVERAGGFTYNEQFF. CDR3 nucleotide sequence: TGCAGCGTTGAACGAGCGGGAGGGTTCACATACAATGAGCAGTTCTTC.

This clonotype occurred a few times. This may be a read error, as it is one base from a much larger clone. V gene TRBV6-5 combines with J gene TRBJ2-7, with TRBD2 matching over 7 bases. The CDR3 is made up of 12 amino acids. CDR1 and CDR2 (germline): MNHEY, SVGAGI. Trimming at V came to 1 base and at J to 6 bases, leaving 0 bases not matched to a gene. CDR3 in DNA: TGTGCCAGCAGTTACTGGGGGGGCGAGCAGTACTTC. This encodes CASSYWGGEQYF.

The chain carries TRBV25-1 and TRBJ2-1, with TRBD2 identical over 7 bases. This CDR3 is built from 17 residues. Germline CDR1 is MGHDK and CDR2 is SYGVNS. V gave up 3 bases and J gave up 2 bases; unmatched junction bases: 10. The CDR3 DNA reads TGTGCCAGCAGTGATGGAATGGGGGGGGAAACCTACAATGAGCAGTTCTTC. Translation gives CASSDGMGGETYNEQFF.

The chain combines TRBV5-6 with TRBJ2-3; possibly TRBD1 or TRBD2 for D (5 bases each). Germline V lookup: CDR1 SGHDT, CDR2 YYEEEE. Trimming stripped 3 bases from V and 2 bases from J, with 16 bases between. The CDR3 is 16 amino acids. The CDR3 sequence: CASSSGRRALTDTQYF. In DNA form, the CDR3 reads TGTGCCAGCAGCTCAGGGAGACGGGCTCTCACAGATACGCAGTATTTT.

The chain carries TRBV12-3 or TRBV12-4 and TRBJ1-1; 11 bases match TRBD1. Trimming cost V 8 bases and J 8 bases; bases outside gene matches: 10. CDR3 length equals 14 residues. The CDR3 loop is CASLDRDRGWEAFF. The CDR3 bases are TGTGCCAGCCTAGACCGGGACAGGGGGTGGGAAGCTTTCTTT.

The chain recombines TRBV5-1 with TRBJ2-7, with TRBD1 matching 9 bases. After removal of 8 bases from V and 3 bases from J, the junction contained 9 bases not matched to a gene. From germline, CDR1 is SGHRS and CDR2 YFSETQ. The CDR3 spans 14 residues. CDR3 sequence: CASATGGGIYEQYF. Written as DNA, the CDR3 is TGCGCCAGTGCCACAGGGGGCGGAATCTACGAGCAGTACTTC.

This clonotype was seen many times. V and J are TRBV7-2 and TRBJ2-1; 8 bases align to TRBD2. The CDR3 consists of 15 residues. CDR1 and CDR2 from the germline V gene are SGHTA and FQGNSA. The V segment lost 4 bases and the J segment 9 bases; nucleotides outside the gene matches: 11. For the CDR3, the DNA is TGTGCCAGCAGCTCCCCTGGACTAGCCGGTGGTGAGCAGTTCTTC. Protein product: CASSSPGLAGGEQFF.

This clonotype occurred many times. The genes are TRBV3-1 and TRBJ2-3; D is unclear. The germline V gene has CDR1 LGHDT and CDR2 YNNKEL (reference sequence). This CDR3 has 18 amino acids. Trimming pared 0 bases from V and 2 bases from J, leaving 18 bases between. The CDR3 nucleotides read TGTGCCAGCAGCCAAGAATTTGACGCTCAGCACGTCACAGATACGCAGTATTTT. Residues: CASSQEFDAQHVTDTQYF.

This clonotype was seen only a few times. The rearrangement links TRBV6-6 to TRBJ2-7, with D possibly matching TRBD2 (5 bases). Trimming took 4 bases from V and 6 from J, leaving 10 bases between them. Germline CDR1 reads MNHNY; CDR2 reads SVGAGI (reference sequence). The CDR3 contains 12 residues. CDR3 region: CASSSQRGEQYF. The CDR3 region has the DNA TGTGCCAGCAGTTCCCAACGGGGCGAGCAGTACTTC.

The J gene is TRBJ1-4, the V gene TRBV12-3 or TRBV12-4; the D is unclear. The V gene lost 3 bases and the J gene lost 0 bases, with 8 bases spanning the gap. The CDR3 length is 15 residues. The chain's CDR3 is CASSFGSPTNEKLFF. CDR3 coding DNA: TGTGCCAGCAGTTTTGGGAGCCCAACTAATGAAAAACTGTTTTTT.

The sample holds a few counts of this clonotype. The chain recombines TRBV10-3 with TRBJ2-3; tentatively, D is TRBD1 (5 bases). The CDR3 totals 13 residues. V was shortened by 10 bases and J by 2 bases, with 13 bases between the two germline ends. CDR1 and CDR2 from the germline V gene are ENHRY and SYGVKD. DNA for the CDR3: TGTGCCAGTCGCGGACAAGACACAGATACGCAGTATTTT. This translates into CASRGQDTDTQYF.

The sample holds many counts of this clonotype. The rearrangement joins TRBV7-2 to TRBJ1-5; D gene ambiguous. V was trimmed by 1 base and J by 6 bases, leaving 4 bases between them. This CDR3 spans 12 amino acids. The germline gives CDR1 SGHTA, CDR2 FQGNSA. The CDR3 spells CASSLDAQPQHF. Written as DNA, the CDR3 is TGTGCCAGCAGCTTAGATGCTCAGCCCCAGCATTTT.

The table lists this clonotype with a few counts. The chain is built from TRBV27 and TRBJ2-7, with TRBD2 identical over 11 bases. CDR1 MNHEY and CDR2 SMNVEV come from the germline V gene (reference sequence). With 5 bases clipped from V and 5 bases from J, the junction kept 8 bases outside the gene matches. The CDR3 spans 15 residues. CDR3 region: CASSNLAGGGNEQYF. CDR3 DNA: TGTGCCAGCAGTAACCTAGCGGGGGGCGGGAACGAGCAGTACTTC.

V and J are TRBV7-9 and TRBJ2-1, with D maybe TRBD2 (6 bases). Germline CDR1 and CDR2: SEHNR and FQNEAQ (reference sequence). This CDR3 has 14 amino acids. CDR3 sequence (DNA): TGTGCAGAGGACACGGGGGATTCCTACAATGAGCAGTTCTTC. Residues: CAEDTGDSYNEQFF.

This chain uses TRBV12-3 or TRBV12-4 with TRBJ2-1, with 8 bases lining up with TRBD2. This CDR3 spans 15 amino acids. Trimming took 8 bases from V and 7 from J; bases not matched to a gene: 13. CDR3 sequence reads: CASGLSRGGRNEQFF. CDR3 nucleotide sequence: TGTGCCAGCGGCCTGAGCCGGGGGGGCCGAAATGAGCAGTTCTTC.

The chain has TRBV9 and TRBJ2-7, with D tentatively TRBD2 (5 bases). The germline V gene has CDR1 SGDLS and CDR2 YYNGEE. Trimming removed 4 bases at V and 7 bases at J, with 21 bases between. This CDR3 has 15 amino acids. CDR3 bases: TGTGCCAGCAGCCCCCTCCCCACTTCGACGGGAGAGCAGTACTTC. Translation: CASSPLPTSTGEQYF. Full variable domain (rest looked up from reference TRBV9 and TRBJ2-7): DSGVTQTPKHLITATGQRVTLRCSPRSGDLSVYWYQQSLDQGLQFLIQYYNGEERAKGNILERFSAQQFPDLHSELNLSSLELGDSALYFCASSPLPTSTGEQYFGPGTRLTVT.

In this sample, this clonotype turned up a few times. The J gene is TRBJ2-2, the V gene TRBV5-5; TRBD2 agrees at 9 bases. The CDR3 has 18 residues. J lost 0 bases, V lost 0 bases, and 6 bases had no gene match. Germline CDR1 reads SGHKS; CDR2 reads YYEKEE (reference sequence). The CDR3 DNA follows: TGTGCCAGCAGCTTGGAGGGTAGCGGGGGCCCGAACACCGGGGAGCTGTTTTTT. Translating it yields CASSLEGSGGPNTGELFF.

This clonotype has just a few counts. The V gene is TRBV20-1, the J gene TRBJ2-3, with D unresolved. The germline CDR1 and CDR2 sequences are DFQATT and SNEGSKA (reference sequence). Trimming cost V 6 bases and J 2 bases, with 18 bases left between them. CDR3 length equals 15 residues. The CDR3 loop is CSAPSRGADTDTQYF. For the CDR3, the DNA is TGCAGTGCCCCAAGCCGCGGAGCAGACACAGATACGCAGTATTTT.

There are a few counts of this clonotype. The chain links TRBV29-1 to TRBJ2-3; 8 bases match TRBD1. With V trimmed by 4 bases and J by 3 bases, 3 bases remained unmatched. The CDR3 is 13 residues long. Germline lookup yields CDR1 SQVTM and CDR2 ANQGSEA. CDR3 protein: CSVGNRGTDTQYF. As DNA, the CDR3 is TGCAGCGTTGGGAACAGGGGGACAGATACGCAGTATTTT.

This clonotype has only a few counts. The chain combines TRBV5-1 with TRBJ2-7; 7 bases match TRBD1. Losses at the gene ends were 0 bases for V and 9 bases for J; bases not matched to a gene: 12. The CDR3 is 15 residues long. Germline loops: CDR1 SGHRS, CDR2 YFSETQ. This CDR3 reads CASSLAGQVSGGQYF. CDR3 bases: TGCGCCAGCAGCTTGGCAGGACAGGTATCTGGGGGGCAGTACTTC.

Many counts were recorded for this clonotype. The chain links TRBV5-5 to TRBJ2-2; tentatively, D is TRBD2 (6 bases). The V gene lost 3 bases and the J gene lost 2 bases, with 11 bases spanning the gap. CDR1 SGHKS and CDR2 YYEKEE come from the germline V gene (reference sequence). The CDR3 is 15 residues long. This chain's CDR3 is CASSWEDLNTGELFF. Written as DNA, the CDR3 is TGTGCCAGCAGCTGGGAGGACCTAAACACCGGGGAGCTGTTTTTT.

The V call is TRBV12-3 or TRBV12-4, the J call TRBJ2-6, with TRBD1 identical over 7 bases. This CDR3 spans 15 amino acids. V lost 5 bases to trimming and J lost 2 bases; unmatched junction nucleotides: 3. The CDR3 coding sequence is TGTGCCAGCAGTCGACAGGGCGCTGGGGCCAACGTCCTGACTTTC. Protein sequence: CASSRQGAGANVLTF.

With regard to this clonotype: Sequence at one end of the junction differs from germline and may be a read error. The chain combines TRBV4-1 with TRBJ2-7; D unclear. The CDR3 totals 14 residues. Germline V gene lookup returns CDR1 MGHRA and CDR2 YSYEKL. The CDR3 DNA follows: TGCGCCAGCAGCCCGATCGAGAGGCTATACGGGCAGTACTTC. Protein: CASSPIERLYGQYF.

This clonotype was seen at least ten times. The rearrangement uses TRBV27 and TRBJ2-6; 10 bases are shared with TRBD1. The CDR3 runs to 18 residues. The germline V gene encodes CDR1 MNHEY and CDR2 SMNVEV (reference sequence). Trimming removed 2 bases from V and 0 bases from J; junction bases left unmatched: 4. CDR3 in DNA: TGTGCCAGCAGTTTAGGGACAGGGGTTTTCTCTGGGGCCAACGTCCTGACTTTC. Translated, it gives CASSLGTGVFSGANVLTF.

The chain recombines TRBV6-2 or TRBV6-3 with TRBJ1-2; D ambiguous. The CDR3 is made up of 14 amino acids. Per the germline V gene, CDR1 is MNHEY and CDR2 is SVGEGT. Between the trimmed V and J ends, which lost 6 bases and 4 bases, there was a span of 15 bases. The CDR3 spells CASRSLRSSYGYTF. For the CDR3, the DNA is TGTGCCAGCAGGTCTCTCCGTTCCTCCTATGGCTACACCTTC.

This clonotype has more than one count but fewer than ten. V gene TRBV20-1 combines with J gene TRBJ2-1; 13 bases align to TRBD2. This CDR3 region has 15 residues. Trimming removed 5 bases from V and 5 bases from J; junction bases left unmatched: 6. Germline lookup yields CDR1 DFQATT and CDR2 SNEGSKA (reference sequence). This chain's CDR3 is CSAPVGLAGHNEQFF. In DNA form, the CDR3 reads TGCAGTGCTCCGGTGGGACTAGCGGGACACAATGAGCAGTTCTTC.

The chain joins TRBV29-1 to TRBJ2-7; TRBD1 matches at 10 bases. CDR3 length: 14 amino acids. CDR1 is SQVTM and CDR2 is ANQGSEA in the germline V gene. V shed 1 base, J shed 7 bases, and the junction held 7 bases outside the gene matches. The CDR3 sequence is CSVEASGTGVEQYF. CDR3 DNA sequence: TGCAGCGTTGAAGCTTCCGGGACAGGGGTTGAGCAGTACTTC.

This clonotype was observed many times. The chain employs TRBV12-3 or TRBV12-4 and TRBJ2-3; 10 nucleotides align to TRBD2. The CDR3 spans 15 residues. The trim removed 6 bases at V and 2 bases at J, leaving 5 bases unmatched. In DNA form, the CDR3 reads TGTGCCAGCAGCCCTCTAGCGGGGGTCACAGATACGCAGTATTTT. It translates to CASSPLAGVTDTQYF.

Only a few counts were recorded for this clonotype. V gene TRBV30 combines with J gene TRBJ2-1; TRBD1 or TRBD2 may be the D gene (5 bases each). The CDR3 extends over 15 amino acids. CDR1 and CDR2 from the germline V gene are GTSNPN and SVGIG (reference sequence). Trimming shortened V by 8 bases and J by 0 bases, and 17 bases separated the two germline ends. CDR3 sequence reads: CALESGTSSYNEQFF. The CDR3 DNA reads as TGTGCCCTGGAGTCTGGGACGAGCTCCTACAATGAGCAGTTCTTC.

This clonotype appeared many times. CDR3 nucleotides: TGCGCCAGCAGTAACAATAGCGGGAGGGCCAGTGGAGATACGCAGTATTTT. Translation: CASSNNSGRASGDTQYF. The chain recombines TRBV5-1 with TRBJ2-3, with 11 bases that match TRBD2. CDR1 is SGHRS and CDR2 is YFSETQ in the germline V gene. The CDR3 has 17 amino acids. Trimming removed 5 bases from V and 5 bases from J; junction bases left unmatched: 13.